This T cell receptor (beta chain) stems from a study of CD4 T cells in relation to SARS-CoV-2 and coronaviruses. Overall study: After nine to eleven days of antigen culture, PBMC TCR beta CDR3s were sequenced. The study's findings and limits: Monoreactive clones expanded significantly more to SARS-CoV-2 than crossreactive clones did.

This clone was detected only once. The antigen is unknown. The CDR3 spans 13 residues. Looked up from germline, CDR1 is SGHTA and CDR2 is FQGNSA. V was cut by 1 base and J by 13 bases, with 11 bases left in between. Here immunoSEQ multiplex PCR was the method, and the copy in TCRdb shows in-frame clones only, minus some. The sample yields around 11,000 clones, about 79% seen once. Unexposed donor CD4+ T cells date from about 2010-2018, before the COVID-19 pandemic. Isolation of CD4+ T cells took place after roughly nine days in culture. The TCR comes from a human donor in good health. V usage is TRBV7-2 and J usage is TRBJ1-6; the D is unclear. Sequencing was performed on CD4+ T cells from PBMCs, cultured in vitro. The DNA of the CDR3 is TGTGCCAGCAGCTTAGAGCAAGTCCAGCCCCTCCACTTT. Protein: CASSLEQVQPLHF.